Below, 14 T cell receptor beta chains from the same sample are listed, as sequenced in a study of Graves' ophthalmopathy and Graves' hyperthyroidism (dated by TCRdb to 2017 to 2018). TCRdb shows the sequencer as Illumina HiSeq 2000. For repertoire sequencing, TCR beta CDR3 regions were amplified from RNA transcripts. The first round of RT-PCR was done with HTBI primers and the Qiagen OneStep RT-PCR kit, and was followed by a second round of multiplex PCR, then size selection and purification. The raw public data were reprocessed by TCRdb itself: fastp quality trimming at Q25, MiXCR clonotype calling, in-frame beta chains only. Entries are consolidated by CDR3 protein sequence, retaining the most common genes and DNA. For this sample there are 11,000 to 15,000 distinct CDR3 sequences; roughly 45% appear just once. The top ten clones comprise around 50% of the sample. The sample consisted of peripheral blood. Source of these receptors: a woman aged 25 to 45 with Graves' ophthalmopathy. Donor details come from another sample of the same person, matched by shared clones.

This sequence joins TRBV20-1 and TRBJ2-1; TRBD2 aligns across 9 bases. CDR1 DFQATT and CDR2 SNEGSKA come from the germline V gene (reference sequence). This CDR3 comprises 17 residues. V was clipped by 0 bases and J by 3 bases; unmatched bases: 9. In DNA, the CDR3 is TGCAGTGCTAGAGAGGGACAGACTAGCGGAGACTACAATGAGCAGTTCTTC. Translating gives CSAREGQTSGDYNEQFF.

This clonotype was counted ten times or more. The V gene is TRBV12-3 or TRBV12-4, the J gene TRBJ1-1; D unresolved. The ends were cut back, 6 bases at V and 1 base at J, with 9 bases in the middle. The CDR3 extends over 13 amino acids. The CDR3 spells CASRDSWNTEAFF. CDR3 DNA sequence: TGTGCCAGCAGGGACTCCTGGAACACTGAAGCTTTCTTT.

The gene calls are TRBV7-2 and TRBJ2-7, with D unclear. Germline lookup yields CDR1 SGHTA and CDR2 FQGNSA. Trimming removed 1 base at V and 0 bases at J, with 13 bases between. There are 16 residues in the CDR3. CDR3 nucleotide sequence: TGTGCCAGCAGCTTAGGAGTCGCTCAAGGCTCCTACGAGCAGTACTTC. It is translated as CASSLGVAQGSYEQYF.

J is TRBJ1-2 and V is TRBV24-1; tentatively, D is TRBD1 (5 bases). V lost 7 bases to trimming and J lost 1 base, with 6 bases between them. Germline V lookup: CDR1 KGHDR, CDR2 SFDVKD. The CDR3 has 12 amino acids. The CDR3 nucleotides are TGTGCCACCAGCGACAGTAACTATGGCTACACCTTC. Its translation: CATSDSNYGYTF.

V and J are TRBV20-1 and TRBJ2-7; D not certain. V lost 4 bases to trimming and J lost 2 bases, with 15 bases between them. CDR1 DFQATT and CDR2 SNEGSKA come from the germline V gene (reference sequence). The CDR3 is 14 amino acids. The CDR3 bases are TGCAGTGCTAAAGAAGTCGGCGGAGCCTACGAGCAGTACTTC. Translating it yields CSAKEVGGAYEQYF.

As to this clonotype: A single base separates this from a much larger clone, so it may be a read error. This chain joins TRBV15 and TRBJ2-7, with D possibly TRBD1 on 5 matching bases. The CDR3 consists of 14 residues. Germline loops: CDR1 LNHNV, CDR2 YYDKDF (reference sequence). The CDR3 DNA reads TGTGCCACCAGCAGAGGCTGGACACTCATCCCCCGGGACTTC. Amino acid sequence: CATSRGWTLIPRDF.

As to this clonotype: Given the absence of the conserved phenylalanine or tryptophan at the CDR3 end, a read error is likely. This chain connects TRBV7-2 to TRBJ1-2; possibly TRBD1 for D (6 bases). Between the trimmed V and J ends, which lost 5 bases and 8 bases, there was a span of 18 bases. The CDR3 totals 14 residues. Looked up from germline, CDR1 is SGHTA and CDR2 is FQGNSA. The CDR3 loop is CASSQGPGPQGYTL. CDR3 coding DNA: TGTGCCAGCAGCCAGGGGCCGGGGCCACAGGGCTACACCCTC.

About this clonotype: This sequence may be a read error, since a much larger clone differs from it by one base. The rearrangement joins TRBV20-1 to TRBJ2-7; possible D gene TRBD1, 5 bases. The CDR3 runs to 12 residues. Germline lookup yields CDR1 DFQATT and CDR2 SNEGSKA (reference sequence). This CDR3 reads CSARYQGYEQHF. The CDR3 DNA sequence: TGCAGTGCTAGGTACCAGGGCTACGAGCAGCACTTC.

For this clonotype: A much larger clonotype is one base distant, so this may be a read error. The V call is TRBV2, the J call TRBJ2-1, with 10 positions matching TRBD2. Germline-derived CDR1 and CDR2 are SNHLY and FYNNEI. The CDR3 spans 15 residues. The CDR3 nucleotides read TGTGCCAGCAGTGGGAGCGGGAGGGCCGACAATGAGCAGTCCTTC. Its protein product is CASSGSGRADNEQSF.

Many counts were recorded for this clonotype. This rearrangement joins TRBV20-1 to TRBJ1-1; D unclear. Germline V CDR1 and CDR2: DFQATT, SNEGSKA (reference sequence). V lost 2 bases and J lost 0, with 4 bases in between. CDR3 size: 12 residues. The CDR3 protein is CSARRMNTEAFF. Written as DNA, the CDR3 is TGCAGTGCTAGACGAATGAACACTGAAGCTTTCTTT.

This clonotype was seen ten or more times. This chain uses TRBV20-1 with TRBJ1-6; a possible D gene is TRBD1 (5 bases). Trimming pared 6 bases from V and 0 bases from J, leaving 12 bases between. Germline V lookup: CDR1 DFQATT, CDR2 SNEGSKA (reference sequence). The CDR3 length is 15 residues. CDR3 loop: CSAGEPSSYNSPLHF. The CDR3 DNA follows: TGCAGTGCAGGGGAACCGAGCTCCTATAATTCACCCCTCCACTTT.

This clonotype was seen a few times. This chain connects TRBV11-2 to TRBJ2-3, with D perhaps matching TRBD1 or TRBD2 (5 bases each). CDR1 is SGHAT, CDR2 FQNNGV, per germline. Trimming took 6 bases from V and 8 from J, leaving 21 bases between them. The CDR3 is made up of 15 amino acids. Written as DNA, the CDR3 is TGTGCCAGCAGACCCCTGCGGGCCGAGCAGGGTACGCAGTATTTT. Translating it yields CASRPLRAEQGTQYF.

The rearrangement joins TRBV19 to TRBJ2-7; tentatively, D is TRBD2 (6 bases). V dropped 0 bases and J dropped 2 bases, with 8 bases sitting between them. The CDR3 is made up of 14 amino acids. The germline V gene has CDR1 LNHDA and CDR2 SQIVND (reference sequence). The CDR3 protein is CASSIDPGAYEQYF. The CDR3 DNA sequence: TGTGCCAGTAGTATAGATCCGGGGGCCTACGAGCAGTACTTC.

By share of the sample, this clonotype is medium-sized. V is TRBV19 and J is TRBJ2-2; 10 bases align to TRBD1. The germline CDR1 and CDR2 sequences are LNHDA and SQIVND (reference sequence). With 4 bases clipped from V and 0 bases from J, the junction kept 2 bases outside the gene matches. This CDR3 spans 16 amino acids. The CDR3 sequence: CASSTGQGANTGELFF. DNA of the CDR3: TGTGCCAGTAGTACTGGACAGGGGGCGAACACCGGGGAGCTGTTTTTT. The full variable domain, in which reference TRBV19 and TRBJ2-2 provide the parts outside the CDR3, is DGGITQSPKYLFRKEGQNVTLSCEQNLNHDAMYWYRQDPGQGLRLIYYSQIVNDFQKGDIAEGYSVSREKKESFPLTVTSAQKNPTAFYLCASSTGQGANTGELFFGEGSRLTVL.